This T cell receptor beta chain is drawn from a study of blood T cell repertoires in COVID-19. About the study: Acute and convalescent COVID-19 samples came from the United States, Italy and Spain. In each case, the material was cDNA or gDNA derived from T cells, B-cell-depleted T cells, or PBMCs.

In the original analysis: Researchers report that nucleated cell counts were estimated from reference gene primer amplification. The table came from immunoSEQ multiplex PCR; TCRdb's copy has only in-frame clones and leaves some out. V and J calls plus clone size are reproduced from that table; the DNA served to infer D and trimming. Of over 200,000 clones listed, approximately 79% are singletons. The CDR3 has 13 residues. The germline gives CDR1 SGHTA, CDR2 FQGNSA. Trimming removed 3 bases from V and 0 bases from J, with 6 bases in between. The rearrangement links TRBV7-2 to TRBJ2-7; D is ambiguous. Specimen: peripheral blood. This sequence was found in a human donor in a cohort sampled during active COVID-19. The CDR3 DNA follows: TGTGCCAGCAGCTTGTCATTCTCCTACGAGCAGTACTTC. Protein product: CASSLSFSYEQYF.